These 16 T cell receptor beta chains were sequenced from one sample in a study of shared clonotypes between healthy human individuals. Assay: immunoSEQ multiplex PCR; the TCRdb copy retains only in-frame clones and omits some. Among about 980,000 clones, over 75% were seen once, and the ten largest hold about 1.5%. Specimen: memory CD4+ T cells sorted from blood. The subset: CD45RA-negative fraction. All receptors derive from a man between 18 and 35 years old in good health.

The chain has TRBV27 and TRBJ1-2; a possible D gene is TRBD1 (5 bases). The CDR3 has 14 amino acids. Germline CDR1 MNHEY, CDR2 SMNVEV (reference sequence). The germline V and J ends were trimmed by 10 bases and 3 bases, with 18 bases remaining between them. The CDR3 region has the DNA TGTGCCACCAAAAGGGCAGGGTTAGACTATGGCTACACCTTC. Amino acid sequence: CATKRAGLDYGYTF.

This clone was counted only a few times. The genes are TRBV4-1 and TRBJ1-2; 7 bases match TRBD1. V was clipped by 3 bases and J by 5 bases; unmatched bases: 3. This CDR3 is 13 amino acids long. Germline lookup yields CDR1 MGHRA and CDR2 YSYEKL. The CDR3 DNA sequence: TGCGCCAGCAGCCAGGACAGGCGATATGGCTACACCTTC. Its protein product is CASSQDRRYGYTF.

The chain has TRBV19 and TRBJ1-1; TRBD1 aligns across 7 bases. The CDR3 consists of 14 residues. The germline V gene has CDR1 LNHDA and CDR2 SQIVND (reference sequence). The V gene end was trimmed by 6 bases and the J gene end by 5 bases; junction bases not matched to a gene: 9. CDR3 sequence: CASRLVTGRTEAFF. CDR3 nucleotide sequence: TGTGCCAGTAGATTAGTGACAGGGAGGACTGAAGCTTTCTTT.

To note about this clone: Different DNA sequences within this sample yield the same CDR3. The chain is built from TRBV5-1 and TRBJ2-7; D is undetermined. CDR1 and CDR2 from the germline V gene are SGHRS and YFSETQ. The CDR3 covers 12 residues. Trimming cost V 4 bases and J 3 bases, with 8 bases left between them. The CDR3 DNA follows: TGCGCCAGCAGCCGCGAAGGCTACGAGCAGTACTTC. Amino acid sequence: CASSREGYEQYF.

This clone was recorded a few times. The rearrangement uses TRBV7-2 and TRBJ1-6; D might be TRBD1 (6 bases). From germline, CDR1 is SGHTA and CDR2 FQGNSA. Trimming removed 0 bases at V and 9 bases at J, with 15 bases between. The CDR3 runs 16 residues. The CDR3 sequence is CASSLATGANGSPLHF. The CDR3 DNA reads as TGTGCCAGCAGCTTAGCGACAGGTGCCAATGGTTCACCCCTCCACTTT.

The sample holds a few counts of this clone. The chain joins TRBV10-1 to TRBJ2-3; TRBD2 aligns across 7 bases. CDR1 is WNHNN and CDR2 is SYGVQD in the germline V gene (reference sequence). This CDR3 is built from 13 residues. With V trimmed by 2 bases and J by 4 bases, 0 bases remained unmatched. Here the CDR3 reads CASSEAGADTQYF. The CDR3 bases are TGCGCCAGCAGTGAGGCGGGGGCAGATACGCAGTATTTT.

The J gene is TRBJ1-2, the V gene TRBV5-4; TRBD1 is a possible D gene (6 bases). Trimming pared 3 bases from V and 5 bases from J, leaving 20 bases between. This CDR3 contains 16 residues. The germline V gene encodes CDR1 SGHNT and CDR2 YYREEE (reference sequence). CDR3 nucleotide sequence: TGTGCCAGCAGCTCCAATGGGGGCGGTTTTGGGTATGGCTACACCTTC. Its translation: CASSSNGGGFGYGYTF.

This clone showed up many times. Other nucleotide sequences in the sample specify the same CDR3. V and J are TRBV10-2 and TRBJ1-1, with 9 bases that match TRBD1. Per the germline V gene, CDR1 is WSHSY and CDR2 is SAAADI. V shed 0 bases, J shed 10 bases, and the junction held 3 bases outside the gene matches. CDR3 length equals 13 residues. For the CDR3, the DNA is TGCGCCAGCAGTGAGTCAACAGGGGGCAGAGCTTTCTTT. It translates to CASSESTGGRAFF.

The genes are TRBV10-1 and TRBJ2-2; 10 nucleotides line up with TRBD1. This CDR3 is 17 amino acids long. V shed 5 bases, J shed 0 bases, and the junction held 6 bases outside the gene matches. The germline V gene encodes CDR1 WNHNN and CDR2 SYGVQD (reference sequence). CDR3 sequence: CASSRGGTGANTGELFF. In DNA form, the CDR3 reads TGCGCCAGCAGTCGTGGGGGGACAGGGGCGAACACCGGGGAGCTGTTTTTT.

The rearrangement uses TRBV5-1 and TRBJ2-2; 13 bases match TRBD2. V lost 4 bases to trimming and J lost 2 bases; unmatched junction nucleotides: 5. This CDR3 has 17 amino acids. The germline V gene has CDR1 SGHRS and CDR2 YFSETQ. The CDR3 sequence is CASSIRTSGSNTGELFF. The CDR3, as DNA: TGCGCCAGCAGCATTCGGACTAGCGGGAGTAACACCGGGGAGCTGTTTTTT.

This clone has only a few counts. This rearrangement joins TRBV18 to TRBJ1-2; 7 positions agree with TRBD1. Germline V CDR1 and CDR2: KGHSH, LQKENI. This CDR3 is built from 13 residues. V lost 3 bases and J lost 8; bases outside the gene matches: 6. The CDR3 loop reads CASSPDRNHGYTF. In DNA form, the CDR3 reads TGTGCCAGCTCACCGGACAGGAACCACGGCTACACCTTC.

The J gene is TRBJ2-7, the V gene TRBV7-3; 8 bases fit TRBD1. V trimming: 5 bases; J trimming: 5 bases; junction bases outside the gene matches: 5. This CDR3 spans 13 amino acids. Germline V gene lookup returns CDR1 SGHTA and CDR2 FQGTGA. The CDR3 nucleotides read TGTGCCAGCAGCCAGACAGGGGCGGACGAGCAGTACTTC. Translated, it gives CASSQTGADEQYF.

This sequence joins TRBV6-6 and TRBJ2-7, with a tentative D call TRBD2 (6 bases). The CDR3 runs 14 residues. Deletions cut 3 bases from V and 7 bases from J, with 16 bases between. CDR1 is MNHNY, CDR2 SVGAGI, per germline (reference sequence). The CDR3 is CASSYFPGGGEQYF. CDR3 nucleotide sequence: TGTGCCAGCAGTTATTTCCCCGGGGGAGGAGAGCAGTACTTC.

The rearrangement links TRBV18 to TRBJ2-5, with D unresolved. Germline loops: CDR1 KGHSH, CDR2 LQKENI. V lost 2 bases and J 2 bases, leaving 9 bases between the germline ends. CDR3 size: 14 residues. The CDR3 DNA reads TGTGCCAGCTCACCAGGGCGGCTTCAAGAGACCCAGTACTTC. Amino acids: CASSPGRLQETQYF.

The V gene is TRBV9, the J gene TRBJ2-1, with D uncertain. The CDR3 loop spans 12 amino acids. V lost 1 base and J lost 7, with 6 bases in between. The germline gives CDR1 SGDLS, CDR2 YYNGEE. CDR3 sequence (DNA): TGTGCCAGCAGCGTAAGCAGGAATGAGCAGTTCTTC. It yields the protein CASSVSRNEQFF.

The chain uses TRBV4-1 and TRBJ1-3; D is undetermined. V lost 0 bases and J lost 2, with 8 bases in between. In germline, CDR1 is MGHRA, CDR2 YSYEKL. The CDR3 has 15 amino acids. CDR3 in DNA: TGCGCCAGCAGCCAAGAGCAATCTACTGGAAACACCATATATTTT. The encoded protein is CASSQEQSTGNTIYF.